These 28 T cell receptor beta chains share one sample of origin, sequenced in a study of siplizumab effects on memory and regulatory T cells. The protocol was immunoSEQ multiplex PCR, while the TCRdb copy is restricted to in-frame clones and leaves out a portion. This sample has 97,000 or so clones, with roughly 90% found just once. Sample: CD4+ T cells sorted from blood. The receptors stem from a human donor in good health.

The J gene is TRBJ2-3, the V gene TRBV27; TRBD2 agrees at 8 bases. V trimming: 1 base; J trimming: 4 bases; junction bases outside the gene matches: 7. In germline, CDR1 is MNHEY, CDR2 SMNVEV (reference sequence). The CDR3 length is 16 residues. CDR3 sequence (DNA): TGTGCCAGCAGTTTATTCGGGACTAGAAACGCAGATACGCAGTATTTT. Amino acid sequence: CASSLFGTRNADTQYF.

CDR3 protein: CASTTGTRRSDTQYF. The CDR3 bases are TGCGCCAGCACGACCGGGACGAGAAGGTCCGATACGCAGTATTTT. The chain links TRBV5-1 to TRBJ2-3; possibly TRBD1 or TRBD2 for D (5 bases each). V gave up 6 bases and J gave up 6 bases, with 20 bases separating them. The V gene's germline CDR1 is SGHRS and CDR2 YFSETQ. This CDR3 is 15 amino acids long.

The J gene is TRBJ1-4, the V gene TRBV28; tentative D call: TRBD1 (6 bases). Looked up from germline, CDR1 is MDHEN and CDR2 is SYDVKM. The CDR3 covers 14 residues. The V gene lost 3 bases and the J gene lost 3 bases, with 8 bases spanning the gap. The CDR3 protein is CASSLSGANEKLFF. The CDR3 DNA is TGTGCCAGCAGTTTGTCAGGGGCTAATGAAAAACTGTTTTTT.

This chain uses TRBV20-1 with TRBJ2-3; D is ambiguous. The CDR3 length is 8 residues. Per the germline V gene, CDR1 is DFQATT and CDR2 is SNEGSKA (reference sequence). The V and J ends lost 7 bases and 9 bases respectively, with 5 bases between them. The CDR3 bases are TGCAGTGGTGACACGCAGTATTTT. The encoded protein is CSGDTQYF.

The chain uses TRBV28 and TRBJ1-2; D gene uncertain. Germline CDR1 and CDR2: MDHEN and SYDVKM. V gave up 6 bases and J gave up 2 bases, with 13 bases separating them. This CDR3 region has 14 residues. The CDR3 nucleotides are TGTGCCAGCAGCCCGCGGGTGAGGAACTATGGCTACACCTTC. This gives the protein CASSPRVRNYGYTF.

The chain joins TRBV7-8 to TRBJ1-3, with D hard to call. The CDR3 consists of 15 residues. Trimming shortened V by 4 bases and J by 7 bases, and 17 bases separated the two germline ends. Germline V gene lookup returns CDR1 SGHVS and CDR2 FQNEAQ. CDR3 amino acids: CASSYPAAGINTIYF. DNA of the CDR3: TGTGCCAGCAGCTACCCGGCGGCAGGAATCAACACCATATATTTT.

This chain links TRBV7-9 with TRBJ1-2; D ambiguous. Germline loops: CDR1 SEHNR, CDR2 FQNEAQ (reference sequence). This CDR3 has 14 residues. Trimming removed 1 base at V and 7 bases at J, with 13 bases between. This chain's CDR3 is CASSLEFESTGYTF. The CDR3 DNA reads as TGTGCCAGCAGCTTAGAATTTGAGTCGACTGGCTACACCTTC.

CDR3 protein: CASSRTRAYNEQFF. DNA for the CDR3: TGTGCCAGTAGTCGGACTAGGGCTTACAATGAGCAGTTCTTC. The rearrangement joins TRBV19 to TRBJ2-1; 7 nucleotides align to TRBD2. CDR3 length: 14 amino acids. Per germline, CDR1 LNHDA and CDR2 SQIVND (reference sequence). V was pared by 5 bases and J by 4 bases, with 5 bases of the junction left unmatched. The variable domain in full, with the rest retrieved from reference TRBV19 and TRBJ2-1, is DGGITQSPKYLFRKEGQNVTLSCEQNLNHDAMYWYRQDPGQGLRLIYYSQIVNDFQKGDIAEGYSVSREKKESFPLTVTSAQKNPTAFYLCASSRTRAYNEQFFGPGTRLTVL.

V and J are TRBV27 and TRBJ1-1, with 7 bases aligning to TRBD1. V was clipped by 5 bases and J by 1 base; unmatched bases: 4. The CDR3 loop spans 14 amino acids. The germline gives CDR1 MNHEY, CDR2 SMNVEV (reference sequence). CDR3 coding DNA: TGTGCCAGCAGTCCGGGACAGACGAACACTGAAGCTTTCTTT. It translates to CASSPGQTNTEAFF.

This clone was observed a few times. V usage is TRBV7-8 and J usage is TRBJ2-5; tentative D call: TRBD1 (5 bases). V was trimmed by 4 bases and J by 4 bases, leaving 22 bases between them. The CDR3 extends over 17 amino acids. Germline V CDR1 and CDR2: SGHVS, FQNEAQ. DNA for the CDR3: TGTGCCAGCAGCTACCTCCGCCAGGGAAGACGGTCAGAGACCCAGTACTTC. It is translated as CASSYLRQGRRSETQYF.

CDR3 protein: CASSFGRFTDTQYF. CDR3 nucleotides: TGTGCCAGCAGTTTTGGCAGATTCACAGATACGCAGTATTTT. This chain joins TRBV27 and TRBJ2-3; D uncertain. Germline V gives CDR1 MNHEY, CDR2 SMNVEV (reference sequence). V was trimmed by 3 bases and J by 2 bases, leaving 9 bases between them. The CDR3 loop spans 14 amino acids.

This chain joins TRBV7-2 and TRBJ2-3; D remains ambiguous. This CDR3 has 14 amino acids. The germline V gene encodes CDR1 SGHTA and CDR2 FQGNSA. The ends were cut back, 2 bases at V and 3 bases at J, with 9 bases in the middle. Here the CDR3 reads CASSLLLWTDTQYF. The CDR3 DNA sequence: TGTGCCAGCAGCTTACTATTATGGACAGATACGCAGTATTTT.

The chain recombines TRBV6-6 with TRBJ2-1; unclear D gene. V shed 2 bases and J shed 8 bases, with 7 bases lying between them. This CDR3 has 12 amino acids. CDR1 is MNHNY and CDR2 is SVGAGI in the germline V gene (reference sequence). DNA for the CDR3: TGTGCCAGCAGTTACAATCAAGATGAGCAGTTCTTC. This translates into CASSYNQDEQFF.

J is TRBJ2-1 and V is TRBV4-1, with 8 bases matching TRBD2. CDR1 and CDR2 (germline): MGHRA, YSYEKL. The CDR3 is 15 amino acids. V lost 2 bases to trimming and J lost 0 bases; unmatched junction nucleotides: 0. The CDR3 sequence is CASSQSGSSYNEQFF. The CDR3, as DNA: TGCGCCAGCAGCCAAAGCGGGAGCTCCTACAATGAGCAGTTCTTC.

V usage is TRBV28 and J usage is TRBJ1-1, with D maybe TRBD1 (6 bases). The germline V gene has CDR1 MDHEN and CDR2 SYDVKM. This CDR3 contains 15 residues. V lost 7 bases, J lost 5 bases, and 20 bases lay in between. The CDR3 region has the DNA TGTGCCAGCATACAGGGTGGGGGTATAAGGACTGAAGCTTTCTTT. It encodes CASIQGGGIRTEAFF. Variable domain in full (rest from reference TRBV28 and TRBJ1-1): DVKVTQSSRYLVKRTGEKVFLECVQDMDHENMFWYRQDPGLGLRLIYFSYDVKMKEKGDIPEGYSVSREKKERFSLILESASTNQTSMYLCASIQGGGIRTEAFFGQGTRLTVV.

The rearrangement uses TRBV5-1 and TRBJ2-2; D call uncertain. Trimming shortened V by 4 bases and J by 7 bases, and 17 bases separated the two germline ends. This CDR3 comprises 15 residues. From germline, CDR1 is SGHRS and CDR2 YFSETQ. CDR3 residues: CASSPSPGGVGELFF. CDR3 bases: TGCGCCAGCAGCCCGAGCCCAGGTGGGGTCGGGGAGCTGTTTTTT.

The CDR3 DNA sequence: TGCGCCAGCAGCTTGAAAATGGATACGCAGTATTTT. Its translation: CASSLKMDTQYF. This chain connects TRBV5-1 to TRBJ2-3; no definite D call. Looked up from germline, CDR1 is SGHRS and CDR2 is YFSETQ. The CDR3 is 12 amino acids. Deletions cut 1 base from V and 6 bases from J, with 6 bases between.

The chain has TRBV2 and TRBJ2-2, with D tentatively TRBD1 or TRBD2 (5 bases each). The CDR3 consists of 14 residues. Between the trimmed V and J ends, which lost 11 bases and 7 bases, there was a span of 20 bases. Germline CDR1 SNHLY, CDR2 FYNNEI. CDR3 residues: CAGRRDGAFGELFF. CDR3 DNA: TGTGCCGGAAGACGGGACGGAGCTTTCGGGGAGCTGTTTTTT.

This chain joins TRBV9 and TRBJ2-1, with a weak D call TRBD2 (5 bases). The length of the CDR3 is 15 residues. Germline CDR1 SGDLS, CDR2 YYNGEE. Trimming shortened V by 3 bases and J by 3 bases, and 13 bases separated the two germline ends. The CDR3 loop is CASSATDYHYNEQFF. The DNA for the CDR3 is TGTGCCAGCAGCGCCACAGACTATCACTACAATGAGCAGTTCTTC.

CDR3 DNA sequence: TGTGCCAGCAGCCAGATTGGACTCGTCCATAAAGAGACCCAGTACTTC. As protein: CASSQIGLVHKETQYF. The chain combines TRBV14 with TRBJ2-5, with a weak D call TRBD2 (5 bases). Germline V gene sequence: CDR1 SGHDN, CDR2 FVKESK. The CDR3 has 16 residues. The V end lost 3 bases, the J end lost 3 bases, and 17 bases lay between the germline ends.

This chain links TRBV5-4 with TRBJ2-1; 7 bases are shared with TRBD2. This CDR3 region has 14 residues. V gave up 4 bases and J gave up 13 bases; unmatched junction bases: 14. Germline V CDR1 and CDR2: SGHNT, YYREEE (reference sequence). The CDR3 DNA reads TGTGCCAGCAGCCCCGGGACTACGCTAGGATTTCAGTTCTTC. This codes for CASSPGTTLGFQFF.

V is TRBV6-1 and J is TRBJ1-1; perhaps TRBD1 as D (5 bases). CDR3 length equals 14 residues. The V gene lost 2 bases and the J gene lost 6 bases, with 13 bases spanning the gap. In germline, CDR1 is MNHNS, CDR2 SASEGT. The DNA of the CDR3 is TGTGCCAGCAGTGAAATCCAGGGCTCGGCTGAAGCTTTCTTT. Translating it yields CASSEIQGSAEAFF.

CDR3 nucleotides: TGTGCCTGGAGAGACCTAGGGGACACTGAAGCTTTCTTT. Translating gives CAWRDLGDTEAFF. The V gene is TRBV30, the J gene TRBJ1-1; tentatively, D is TRBD1 (5 bases). Germline CDR1 is GTSNPN and CDR2 is SVGIG (reference sequence). V lost 3 bases, J lost 3 bases, and 11 bases lay in between. CDR3 length: 13 residues.

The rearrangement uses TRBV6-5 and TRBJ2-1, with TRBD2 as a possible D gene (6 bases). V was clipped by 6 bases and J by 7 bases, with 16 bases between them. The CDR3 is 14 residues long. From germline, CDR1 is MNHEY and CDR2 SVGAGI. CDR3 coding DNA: TGTGCCAGCAGGCCACCCCCCGGGGGTAATGAGCAGTTCTTC. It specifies CASRPPPGGNEQFF.

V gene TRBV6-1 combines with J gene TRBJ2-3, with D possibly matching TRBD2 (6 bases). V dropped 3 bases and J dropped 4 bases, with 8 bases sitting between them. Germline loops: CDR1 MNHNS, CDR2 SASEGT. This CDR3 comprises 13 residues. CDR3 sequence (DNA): TGTGCCAGCAGTGAGCGGGAACCAGATACGCAGTATTTT. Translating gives CASSEREPDTQYF.

Written as DNA, the CDR3 is TGTGCCAGCAGCCGCCTCTCAGAAGAGACCCAGTACTTC. Its protein is CASSRLSEETQYF. This chain uses TRBV4-2 with TRBJ2-5; D uncertain. Germline V gene lookup returns CDR1 LGHNA and CDR2 YNFKEQ. V was trimmed by 4 bases and J by 3 bases, leaving 9 bases between them. The CDR3 totals 13 residues.

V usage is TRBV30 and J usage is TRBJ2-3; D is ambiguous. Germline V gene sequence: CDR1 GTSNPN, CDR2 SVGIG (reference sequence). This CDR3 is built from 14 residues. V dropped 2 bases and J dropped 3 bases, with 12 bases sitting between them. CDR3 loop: CAWSKGLGTDTQYF. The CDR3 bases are TGTGCCTGGAGTAAGGGTTTGGGAACAGATACGCAGTATTTT.

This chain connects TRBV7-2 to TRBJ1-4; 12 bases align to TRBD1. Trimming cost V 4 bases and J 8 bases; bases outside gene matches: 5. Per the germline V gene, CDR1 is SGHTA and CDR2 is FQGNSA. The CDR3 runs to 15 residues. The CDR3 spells CASSWDRGRGEKLFF. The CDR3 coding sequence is TGTGCCAGCAGCTGGGACAGGGGGCGCGGAGAAAAACTGTTTTTT.